The present T cell receptor (beta chain) was sequenced within a study of CD8 T cells in Susac syndrome. Notes on the study in general: The study admitted that it had a relatively small number of individuals in its TCR sequencing and HLA analysis.

From germline, CDR1 is MDHEN and CDR2 SYDVKM. CDR3 length: 15 residues. Trimming pared 5 bases from V and 8 bases from J, leaving 21 bases between. With respect to this clonotype: The antigen is undetermined.

With random hexamers, roughly 0.45 to 1 ug RNA was reverse transcribed. TCRdb itself ran the immunoSEQ multiplex PCR reads through MiXCR, one entry per CDR3 protein. The table includes under 200,000 distinct CDR3 sequences, around 95% detected once. Bulk CD8+ and CD4+ cells came from magnetic negative isolation; CD8+ TEMRA by FACS. J is TRBJ1-2 and V is TRBV28; D remains unclear. The sample taken for sequencing was CD8+ T cells from PBMCs. The clonotype was recovered from a human donor with multiple sclerosis. The CDR3 loop is CASSPPGVLGGGYTF. The CDR3 DNA follows: TGTGCCAGCAGTCCACCCGGGGTGCTAGGCGGAGGCTACACCTTC.